In its sample, the clone carrying this T cell receptor (beta chain) was seen once. Germline CDR1 reads MRHNA; CDR2 reads SNTAGT. CDR3 length equals 15 residues. V lost 8 bases and J lost 2; bases outside the gene matches: 7. This sample stems from a study of shared clonotypes between healthy human individuals. Libraries were prepared by immunoSEQ multiplex PCR; TCRdb keeps only in-frame clonotypes and omits some of them. Among millions of clones listed, roughly 94% were seen once. Sequencing was carried out using naive CD4+ T cells sorted from blood. Described subset: CD45RA+ positively selected. V is TRBV6-4 and J is TRBJ2-3; 10 nucleotides agree with TRBD2. This sequence originates from a man between 18 and 29 years old in good health. The CDR3 DNA is TGTGCCAGCGCCAGACTAGCGGGTAACACAGATACGCAGTATTTT. Its protein product is CASARLAGNTDTQYF.